Included here is one T cell receptor beta chain sequence, with context. Measured with immunoSEQ multiplex PCR; TCRdb has only the in-frame clones, and not every one. The sample has about 73,000 clones; 93% are singletons. The sample comes from a study of technical replicates of blood from several donors. V dropped 4 bases and J dropped 1 base, with 17 bases sitting between them. This CDR3 has 17 amino acids. The V gene's germline CDR1 is SGHAT and CDR2 FQNNGV. Sequenced material: T cells isolated from PBMCs. This sequence originates from a human donor in good health. The rearrangement links TRBV11-2 to TRBJ2-1; D might be TRBD1 (6 bases). The CDR3 is CASSSTAGEKSYNEQFF. The CDR3 coding sequence is TGTGCCAGCAGCTCTACAGCAGGGGAAAAGTCCTACAATGAGCAGTTCTTC.